This entry features one T cell receptor beta chain sequence. Produced via immunoSEQ multiplex PCR; TCRdb's table is partial and in-frame only. The sample has approximately 300,000 clones, roughly 80% seen once. The data are from a study of blood T cell repertoires in COVID-19. Turning to the study itself: In each case, the material was cDNA or gDNA derived from T cells, B-cell-depleted T cells, or PBMCs.

This CDR3 is built from 11 residues. Germline values: CDR1 SNHLY, CDR2 FYNNEI. The junction had 5 bases not matched to a gene; V was cut back by 8 bases and J by 7 bases. The sample comprised peripheral blood. The TCR was taken from a person aged 65 to 85 with COVID-19, enrolled during active disease. The chain links TRBV2 to TRBJ2-7; 7 bases agree with TRBD2. The CDR3 protein is CASAWGGEQYF. CDR3 in DNA: TGTGCCAGCGCGTGGGGGGGAGAGCAGTACTTC.